These T cell receptor beta chains were read from a single sample in a study of breast tumors, draining lymph nodes, adjacent tissues. TCRdb reanalysed the multiplex PCR reads using MiXCR and keeps one entry per CDR3 protein. The repertoire includes 200,000 to 250,000 distinct CDR3 sequences, nearly 35% of them detected once, and over 3.5% sits in the top ten. Sequenced sample: axillary lymph node tissue. The receptors here all came from a female donor with breast cancer. Some clones in this sample may be carry-over from other donors' samples. The CDR3 runs from the conserved cysteine through the conserved F or W. Each record gives: D gene, J gene, V gene, CDR3 protein. The D gene is left open where the match is weak.

. | TRBJ2-2 | TRBV7-9 | CASSPTEPGELFF
. | TRBJ1-2 | TRBV24-1 | CATSESASSPGRLQRGYTF
. | TRBJ1-2 | TRBV5-6 | CASSLTTGKGGYTF
. | TRBJ1-4 | TRBV9 | CASSVGDTNEKLFF
TRBD1 | TRBJ2-2 | TRBV29-1 | CSVESLRQGAGGELFF
. | TRBJ1-4 | TRBV5-6 | CASSFLTVEKLFF
TRBD2 | TRBJ2-5 | TRBV7-9 | CASSLVPTPREGEPQYF
. | TRBJ2-1 | TRBV5-4 | CASSLPGRGYNEQFF
. | TRBJ2-1 | TRBV20-1 | CSARGENEQFF
. | TRBJ2-3 | TRBV7-2 | CASSLVGTSSTDTQYF
. | TRBJ2-3 | TRBV24-1 | CATSDSQPNRDTQYF
. | TRBJ1-5 | TRBV20-1 | CSASSDTGRNQPQHF
. | TRBJ2-7 | TRBV20-1 | CSASSERAYEQYF
. | TRBJ2-1 | TRBV5-8 | CASSRGTEYNEQFF
TRBD1 | TRBJ1-6 | TRBV7-9 | CASSLTQGVSNGNSPLHF
TRBD1 | TRBJ1-4 | TRBV6-1 | CASSSKSGTGAEKLFF
TRBD2 | TRBJ2-1 | TRBV12-3/TRBV12-4 | CASSLLYGALAGGSSYNEQFF
. | TRBJ2-7 | TRBV5-5 | CASSLVGLPSYEQYF
TRBD2 | TRBJ2-5 | TRBV2 | CASSDITSGSETQYF
TRBD2 | TRBJ2-3 | TRBV6-6 | CAGRAGGLTDTQYF
. | TRBJ1-2 | TRBV6-1 | CASISDRRGYTF
. | TRBJ1-5 | TRBV15 | CATSREGHSNQPQHF
. | TRBJ1-2 | TRBV6-6 | CASSSTGTYGYTF
. | TRBJ1-5 | TRBV6-6 | CASRDAGAYSNQPQHF
. | TRBJ1-3 | TRBV12-3/TRBV12-4 | CASRPHRASGNTIYF
. | TRBJ2-3 | TRBV7-2 | CASSLRGTSTDTQYF
TRBD2 | TRBJ2-1 | TRBV5-1 | CASSLEGSGSRNEQFF
. | TRBJ1-2 | TRBV5-1 | CASSSASGSVDYGYTF
. | TRBJ2-5 | TRBV6-6 | CASKRDGQETQYF
. | TRBJ1-5 | TRBV6-5 | CASSHSAGQGDQPQHF
TRBD1 | TRBJ2-3 | TRBV5-1 | CASSVRTGGTDTQYF
. | TRBJ1-5 | TRBV6-6 | CASSYPGASQPQHF
TRBD2 | TRBJ2-5 | TRBV20-1 | CSAKRAGGTETQYF
. | TRBJ2-5 | TRBV18 | CASSPTLGLETQYF
. | TRBJ2-5 | TRBV7-9 | CASSLGVAVETQYF